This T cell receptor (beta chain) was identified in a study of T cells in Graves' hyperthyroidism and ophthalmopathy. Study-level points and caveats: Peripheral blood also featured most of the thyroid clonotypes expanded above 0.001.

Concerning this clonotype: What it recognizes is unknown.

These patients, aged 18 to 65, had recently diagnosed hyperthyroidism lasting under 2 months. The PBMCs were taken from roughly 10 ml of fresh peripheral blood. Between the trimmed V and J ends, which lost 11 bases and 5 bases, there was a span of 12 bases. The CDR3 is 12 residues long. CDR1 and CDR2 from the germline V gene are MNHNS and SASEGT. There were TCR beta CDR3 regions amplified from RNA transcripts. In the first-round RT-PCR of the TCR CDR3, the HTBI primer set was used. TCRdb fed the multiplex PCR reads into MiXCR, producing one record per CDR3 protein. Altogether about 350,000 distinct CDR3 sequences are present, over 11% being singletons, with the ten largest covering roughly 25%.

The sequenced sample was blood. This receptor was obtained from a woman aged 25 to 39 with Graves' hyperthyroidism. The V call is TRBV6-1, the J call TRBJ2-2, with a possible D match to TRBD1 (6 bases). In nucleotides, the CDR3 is TGTGCCGTCAACAGGGCAACCGGGGAGCTGTTTTTT. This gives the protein CAVNRATGELFF.